This T cell receptor (beta chain) came from a study of blood T cells in healthy people across ages. Overall study findings and caveats: Total diversity from one million sequenced T cells was likely underestimated.

The sample, 7.5 to 10 milliliters of peripheral blood, was drawn from each donor. A second PCR of 7 to 11 cycles used a sample-barcoded 5' primer and a J-beta primer mix. TCRdb used MiXCR to reprocess the 5' RACE reads, holding one entry per CDR3 protein. The sample lists just under 550,000 distinct CDR3 sequences, about 25% occurring once. V was pared by 1 base and J by 5 bases, with 9 bases between. CDR3 length: 13 amino acids. Per the germline V gene, CDR1 is MNHEY and CDR2 is SVGAGI. This clonotype was seen only a few times. Its antigen is unidentified. These same records also appear under a second study, on T cells of mothers and their children. From that second work: Each child gave about 3 million TCR beta CDR3 reads (each mother, over 9.5 million). Relative to unrelated pairs, biologically related mother-child dyads exhibited marginally greater, non-significant overlap.

The receptor was derived from a boy younger than 18 in good health. V and J are TRBV6-5 and TRBJ2-7, with D maybe TRBD1 (5 bases). The sequenced material came from blood. The CDR3 protein is CASSYFQGNEQYF. The CDR3 bases are TGTGCCAGCAGTTACTTTCAGGGAAACGAGCAGTACTTC.